A selection of T cell receptor beta chains follows, all from one sample in a study of cytomegalovirus exposure and HLA in healthy donors. Assay: immunoSEQ multiplex PCR; the TCRdb copy retains only in-frame clones and omits some. The repertoire consists of about 150,000 clones, with more than 60% occurring once and the leading ten covering roughly 4.2%. Sequenced sample: PBMCs. The receptor source for this set is a woman aged 35 to 49 in good health and CMV-seronegative. CDR3s include the opening cysteine and the closing phenylalanine or tryptophan. A D gene is named only where the DNA matches it firmly. Where a row states a size, it is once, few, many or the class of an expanded clone; other rows omit it.

j_call v_call clone_size d_call cdr3_nt cdr3_aa
TRBJ1-2 TRBV11-3 NA NA TGTGCCAGCAGCTCCTGGCAGGGCCTCTATGGCTACACCTTC CASSSWQGLYGYTF
TRBJ1-6 TRBV30 NA NA TGTGCCTGGAGTGTCGGGAGTAATTCACCCCTCCACTTT CAWSVGSNSPLHF
TRBJ2-5 TRBV27 NA NA TGTGCCAGCAGTCCTCTAGGGCAGGGGCGCCCGGGGGAGACCCAGTACTTC CASSPLGQGRPGETQYF
TRBJ1-1 TRBV7-8 NA TRBD1 TGTGCCAGCAGCGAAGTAACAGGGGGAGCTGAAGCTTTCTTT CASSEVTGGAEAFF
TRBJ1-4 TRBV2 few NA TGTGCCAGCAATAAGGATCAGGGTAATGAAAAACTGTTTTTT CASNKDQGNEKLFF
TRBJ2-7 TRBV30 NA TRBD1 TGTGCCTGGAGGCGGGACAGGCCCGAGCAGTACTTC CAWRRDRPEQYF
TRBJ2-4 TRBV7-9 NA TRBD2 TGTGCCAGCAGCTCAAGACTAGCGGGAGGGGGGATAGCCAAAAACATTCAGTACTTC CASSSRLAGGGIAKNIQYF
TRBJ1-5 TRBV2 NA TRBD1 TGTGCCAGCCGGGACAGGTCGGATCAGCCCCAGCATTTT CASRDRSDQPQHF
TRBJ2-7 TRBV5-1 NA NA TGCGCCAGCAGCTTGGCCAGTCAATCCCGCGGCCACTACGAGCAGTACTTC CASSLASQSRGHYEQYF
TRBJ1-1 TRBV7-8 few NA TGTGCCAGCATCTCCTCGCGGGGTGAAGCTTTCTTT CASISSRGEAFF
TRBJ1-3 TRBV4-1 NA NA TGCGCCAGCAGCCAAGATCCAGGGCGAAACACCATATATTTT CASSQDPGRNTIYF
TRBJ2-1 TRBV4-1 NA TRBD2 TGCGCCAGCAGCCAAGGGACTAGCGGGGGGAAGCTCGAGCAGTTCTTC CASSQGTSGGKLEQFF
TRBJ1-1 TRBV6-7 NA NA TGTGCCAGCAGTTACGAGGCGGTGGGCGGCGGGCCTGAAGCTTTCTTT CASSYEAVGGGPEAFF
TRBJ2-7 TRBV6-5 few TRBD2 TGTGCCAGCAGTTTTACTAGCGGAGCCTACGAGCAGTACTTC CASSFTSGAYEQYF
TRBJ1-1 TRBV6-5 NA NA TGTGCCAGCAATTGGGGGCCGAACACTGAAGCTTTCTTT CASNWGPNTEAFF
TRBJ2-7 TRBV29-1 NA TRBD1 TGCAGCGTCCGGGACAGGCTTTACGAGCAGTACTTC CSVRDRLYEQYF